This T cell receptor (beta chain) comes out of a study of CD8 T cells in ankylosing spondylitis. Study results and caveats: The authors found the disease-linked clones to be CD8+ and relatively rare in peripheral blood.

CDR3 length equals 14 residues. V lost 2 bases and J 1 base, leaving 5 bases between the germline ends. The germline V gene has CDR1 LNHDA and CDR2 SQIVND (reference sequence). TCRdb analysed the 5' RACE reads with MiXCR anew, one entry per CDR3 protein. The data show 250,000 to 350,000 distinct CDR3 sequences, roughly 20% seen once. Regarding this clonotype: Its target is unknown.

This TCR came from a female donor with ankylosing spondylitis or in good health (not recorded which). Specimen: blood, either unsorted or a sorted T cell fraction (not recorded which). The gene calls are TRBV19 and TRBJ2-2; no reliable D call. The CDR3 DNA is TGTGCCAGTAGTATACTCCTGAACACCGGGGAGCTGTTTTTT. Protein product: CASSILLNTGELFF.